This T cell receptor beta chain derives from a study of T cells after yellow fever vaccination. As regards this clonotype: Its matching antigen is unknown.

With 0 bases removed from V and 4 bases from J, the gap between germline ends came to 10 bases. Germline-derived CDR1 and CDR2 are SGDLS and YYNGEE. This CDR3 comprises 14 residues. Findings of the study overall: Booster samples showed a return of most primary-vaccination clones (roughly 96% CD4, approximately 90% CD8). Bulk-population clonotypes that are abundant could appear as contaminants in FACS-sorted repertoires. A small share of clonotypes appeared in both CD4 and CD8 compartments.

For TCR, cDNA came from 5'RACE template switching, which added a universal primer site and UMIs. TCRdb analysed the 5' RACE reads with MiXCR anew, one entry per CDR3 protein. The sample records under 600,000 distinct CDR3 sequences, 20% to 25% being singletons. This receptor was identified in a man between 18 and 35 years old who received the YFV17D yellow fever vaccine. V gene TRBV9 combines with J gene TRBJ1-2; D remains unclear. Specimen: PBMCs, collected roughly 20 days after the first yellow fever vaccination. The CDR3 coding sequence is TGTGCCAGCAGCGTAGGGTCCGGAGTCTATGGCTACACCTTC. This encodes CASSVGSGVYGYTF.